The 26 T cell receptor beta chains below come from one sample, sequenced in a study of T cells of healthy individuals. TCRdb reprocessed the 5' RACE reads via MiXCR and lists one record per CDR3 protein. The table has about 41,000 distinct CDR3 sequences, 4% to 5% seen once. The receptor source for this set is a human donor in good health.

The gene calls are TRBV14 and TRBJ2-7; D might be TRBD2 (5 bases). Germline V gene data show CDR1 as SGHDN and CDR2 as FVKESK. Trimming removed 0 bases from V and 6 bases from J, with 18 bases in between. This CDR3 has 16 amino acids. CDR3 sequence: CASSQDIARLPIEQYF. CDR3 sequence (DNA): TGTGCCAGCAGCCAAGATATAGCGCGCCTGCCGATCGAGCAGTACTTC.

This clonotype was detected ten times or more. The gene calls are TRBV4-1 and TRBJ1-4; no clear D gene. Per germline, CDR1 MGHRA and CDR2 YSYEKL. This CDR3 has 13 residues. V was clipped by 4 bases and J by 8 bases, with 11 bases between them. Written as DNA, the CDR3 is TGCGCCAGCAGCCCCAGATTGATGGAAAAACTGTTTTTT. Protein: CASSPRLMEKLFF.

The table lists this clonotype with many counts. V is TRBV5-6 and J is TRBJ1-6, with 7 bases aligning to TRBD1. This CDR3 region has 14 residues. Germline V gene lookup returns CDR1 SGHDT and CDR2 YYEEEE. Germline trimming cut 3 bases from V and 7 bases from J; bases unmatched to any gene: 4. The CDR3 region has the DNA TGTGCCAGCAGCTGGACAGGCATGAATTCACCCCTCCACTTT. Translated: CASSWTGMNSPLHF.

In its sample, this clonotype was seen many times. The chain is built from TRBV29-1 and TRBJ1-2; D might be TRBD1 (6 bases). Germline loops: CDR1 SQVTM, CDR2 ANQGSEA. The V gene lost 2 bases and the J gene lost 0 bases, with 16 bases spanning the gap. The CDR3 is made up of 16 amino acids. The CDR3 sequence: CSVESAGARTNYGYTF. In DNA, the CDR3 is TGCAGCGTTGAATCGGCAGGGGCCCGAACTAACTATGGCTACACCTTC.

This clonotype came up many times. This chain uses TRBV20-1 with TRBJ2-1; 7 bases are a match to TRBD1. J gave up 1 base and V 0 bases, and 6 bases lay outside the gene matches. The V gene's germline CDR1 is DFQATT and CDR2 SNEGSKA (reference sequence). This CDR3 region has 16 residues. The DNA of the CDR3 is TGCAGTGCTAGAGATCGAGGCAGGGGGTCCTACAATGAGCAGTTCTTC. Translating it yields CSARDRGRGSYNEQFF.

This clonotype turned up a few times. CDR3 sequence reads: CATSATRGAGPVAQHF. In DNA form, the CDR3 reads TGTGCCACCAGTGCAACGAGGGGCGCAGGCCCGGTAGCCCAGCATTTT. The gene calls are TRBV24-1 and TRBJ1-5, with a weak D call TRBD1 (5 bases). Germline V gives CDR1 KGHDR, CDR2 SFDVKD. V was clipped by 5 bases and J by 11 bases, with 24 bases between them. The CDR3 is 16 amino acids.

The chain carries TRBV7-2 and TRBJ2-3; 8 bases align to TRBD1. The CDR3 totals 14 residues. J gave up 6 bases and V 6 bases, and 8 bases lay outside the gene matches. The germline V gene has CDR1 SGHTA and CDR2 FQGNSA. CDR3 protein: CASSYTGGGDTQYF. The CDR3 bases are TGTGCCAGCAGTTACACAGGGGGTGGGGATACGCAGTATTTT.

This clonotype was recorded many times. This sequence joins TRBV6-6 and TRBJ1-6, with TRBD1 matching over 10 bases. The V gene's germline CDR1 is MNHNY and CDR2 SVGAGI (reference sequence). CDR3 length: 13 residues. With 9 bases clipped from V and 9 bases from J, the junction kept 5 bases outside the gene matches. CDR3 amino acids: CASERQGASPLHF. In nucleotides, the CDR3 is TGTGCCAGTGAACGACAGGGGGCTTCACCCCTCCACTTT.

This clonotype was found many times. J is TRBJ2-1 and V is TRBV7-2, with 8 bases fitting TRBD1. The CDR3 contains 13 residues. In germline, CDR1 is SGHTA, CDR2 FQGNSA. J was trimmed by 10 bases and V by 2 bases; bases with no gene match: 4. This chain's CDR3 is CASSLNRGAEQFF. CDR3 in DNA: TGTGCCAGCAGCTTAAACAGGGGGGCCGAGCAGTTCTTC.

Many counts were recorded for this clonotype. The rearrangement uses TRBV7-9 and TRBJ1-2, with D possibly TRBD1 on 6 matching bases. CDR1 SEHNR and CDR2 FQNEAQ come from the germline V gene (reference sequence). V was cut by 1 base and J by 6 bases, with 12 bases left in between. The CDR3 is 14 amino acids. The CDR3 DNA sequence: TGTGCCAGCAGCTTAGGTTTACAGGGCGATGGCTACACCTTC. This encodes CASSLGLQGDGYTF.

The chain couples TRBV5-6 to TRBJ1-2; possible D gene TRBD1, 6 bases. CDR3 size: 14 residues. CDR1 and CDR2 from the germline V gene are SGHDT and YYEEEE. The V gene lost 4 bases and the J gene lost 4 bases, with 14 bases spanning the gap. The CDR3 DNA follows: TGTGCCAGCAGCCTACAGGGCAGGGGCTATGGCTACACCTTC. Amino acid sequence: CASSLQGRGYGYTF.

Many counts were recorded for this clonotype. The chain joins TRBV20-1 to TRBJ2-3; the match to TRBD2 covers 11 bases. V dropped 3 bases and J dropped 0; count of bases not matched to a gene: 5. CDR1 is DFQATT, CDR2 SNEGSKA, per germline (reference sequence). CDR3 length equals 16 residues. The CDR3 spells CSASPLAGGSTDTQYF. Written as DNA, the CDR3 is TGCAGTGCTAGTCCTTTAGCGGGAGGGAGCACAGATACGCAGTATTTT.

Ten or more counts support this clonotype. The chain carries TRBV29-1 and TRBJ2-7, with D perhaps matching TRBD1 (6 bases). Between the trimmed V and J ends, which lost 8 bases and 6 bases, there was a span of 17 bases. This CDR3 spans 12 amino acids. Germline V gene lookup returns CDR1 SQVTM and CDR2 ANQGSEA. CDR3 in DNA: TGCAGCATTTCAGGGGTCAGGAGCGAGCAGTACTTC. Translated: CSISGVRSEQYF.

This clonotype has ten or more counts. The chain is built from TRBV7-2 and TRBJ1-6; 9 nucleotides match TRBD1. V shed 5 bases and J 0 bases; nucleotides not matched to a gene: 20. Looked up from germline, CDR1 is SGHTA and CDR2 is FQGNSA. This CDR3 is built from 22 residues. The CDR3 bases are TGTGCCAGCAGCCTCTTCCTGAACCGGGACAGGGTTCCCGCCTCCTATAATTCACCCCTCCACTTT. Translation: CASSLFLNRDRVPASYNSPLHF.

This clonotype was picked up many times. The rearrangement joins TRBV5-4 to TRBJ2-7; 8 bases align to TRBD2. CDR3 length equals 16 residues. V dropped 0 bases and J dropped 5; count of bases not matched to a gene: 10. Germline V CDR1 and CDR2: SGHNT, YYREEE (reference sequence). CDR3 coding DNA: TGTGCCAGCAGCTTGGACGGGAGACACGGGGGGGACGAGCAGTACTTC. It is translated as CASSLDGRHGGDEQYF.

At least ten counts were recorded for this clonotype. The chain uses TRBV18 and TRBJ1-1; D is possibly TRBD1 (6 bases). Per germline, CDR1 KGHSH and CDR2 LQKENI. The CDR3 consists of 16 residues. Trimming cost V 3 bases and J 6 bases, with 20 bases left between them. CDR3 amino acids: CASSPLRGWEPAEAFF. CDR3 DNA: TGTGCCAGCTCACCCCTAAGGGGGTGGGAACCCGCTGAAGCTTTCTTT.

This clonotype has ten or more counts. The CDR3 DNA reads as TGTGCCAGCAGCTTATCACAGAACACTGAAGCTTTCTTT. The encoded protein is CASSLSQNTEAFF. The chain is built from TRBV7-3 and TRBJ1-1, with D unresolved. CDR3 length: 13 amino acids. Trimming took 2 bases from V and 1 from J, leaving 5 bases between them. Germline lookup yields CDR1 SGHTA and CDR2 FQGTGA.

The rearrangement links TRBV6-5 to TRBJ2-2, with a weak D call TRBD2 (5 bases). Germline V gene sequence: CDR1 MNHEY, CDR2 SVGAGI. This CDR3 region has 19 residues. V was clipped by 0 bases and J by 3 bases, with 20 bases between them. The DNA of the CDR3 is TGTGCCAGCAGTTACTCGAGGGTCACTTCCAGCTCGGACACCGGGGAGCTGTTTTTT. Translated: CASSYSRVTSSSDTGELFF.

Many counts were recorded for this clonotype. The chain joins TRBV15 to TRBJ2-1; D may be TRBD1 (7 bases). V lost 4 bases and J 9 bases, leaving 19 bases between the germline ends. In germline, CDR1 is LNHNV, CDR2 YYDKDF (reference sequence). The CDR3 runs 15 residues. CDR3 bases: TGTGCCACCAGCAAAAGGCAGGGGGGAAGTGGTGAGCAGTTCTTC. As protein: CATSKRQGGSGEQFF.

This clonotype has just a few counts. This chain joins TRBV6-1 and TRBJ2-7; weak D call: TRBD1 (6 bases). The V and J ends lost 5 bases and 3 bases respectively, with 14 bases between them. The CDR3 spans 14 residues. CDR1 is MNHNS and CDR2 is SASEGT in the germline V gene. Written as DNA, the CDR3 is TGTGCCAGCAGTTCCCAGGGGATCGGCTACGAGCAGTACTTC. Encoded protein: CASSSQGIGYEQYF.

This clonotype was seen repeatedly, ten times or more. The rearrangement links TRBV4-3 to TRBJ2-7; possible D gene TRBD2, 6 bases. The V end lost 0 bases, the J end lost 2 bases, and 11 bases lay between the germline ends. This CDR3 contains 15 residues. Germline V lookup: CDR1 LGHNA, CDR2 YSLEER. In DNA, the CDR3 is TGCGCCAGCAGCCAAGAAACGGGAGCTCCCTACGAGCAGTACTTC. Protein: CASSQETGAPYEQYF.

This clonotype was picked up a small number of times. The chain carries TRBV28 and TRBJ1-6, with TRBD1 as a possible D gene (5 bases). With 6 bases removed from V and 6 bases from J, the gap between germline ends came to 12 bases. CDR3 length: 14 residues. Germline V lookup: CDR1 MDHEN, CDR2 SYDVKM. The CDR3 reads CASRIRGRNSPLHF. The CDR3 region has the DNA TGTGCCAGCAGGATCCGGGGCCGTAATTCACCCCTCCACTTT.

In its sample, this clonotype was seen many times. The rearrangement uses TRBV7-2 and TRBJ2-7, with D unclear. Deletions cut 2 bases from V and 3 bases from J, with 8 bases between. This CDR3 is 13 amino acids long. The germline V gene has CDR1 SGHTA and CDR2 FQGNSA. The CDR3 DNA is TGTGCCAGCAGCTTACGGTGGGGCTACGAGCAGTACTTC. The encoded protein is CASSLRWGYEQYF.

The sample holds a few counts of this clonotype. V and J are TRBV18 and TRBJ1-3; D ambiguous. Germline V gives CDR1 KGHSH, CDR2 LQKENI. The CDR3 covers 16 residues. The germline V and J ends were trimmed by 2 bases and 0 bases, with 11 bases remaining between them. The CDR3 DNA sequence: TGTGCCAGCTCACCATCCTCCGGCTTCTCTGGAAACACCATATATTTT. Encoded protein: CASSPSSGFSGNTIYF.

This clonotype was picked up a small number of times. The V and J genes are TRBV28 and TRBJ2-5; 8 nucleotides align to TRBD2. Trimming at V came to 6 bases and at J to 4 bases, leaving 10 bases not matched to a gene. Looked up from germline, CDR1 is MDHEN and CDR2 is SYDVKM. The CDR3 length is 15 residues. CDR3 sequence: CASRAGTSLPETQYF. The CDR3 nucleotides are TGTGCCAGCAGGGCCGGGACTAGTTTACCAGAGACCCAGTACTTC. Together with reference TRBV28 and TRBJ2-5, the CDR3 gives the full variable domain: DVKVTQSSRYLVKRTGEKVFLECVQDMDHENMFWYRQDPGLGLRLIYFSYDVKMKEKGDIPEGYSVSREKKERFSLILESASTNQTSMYLCASRAGTSLPETQYFGPGTRLLVL.

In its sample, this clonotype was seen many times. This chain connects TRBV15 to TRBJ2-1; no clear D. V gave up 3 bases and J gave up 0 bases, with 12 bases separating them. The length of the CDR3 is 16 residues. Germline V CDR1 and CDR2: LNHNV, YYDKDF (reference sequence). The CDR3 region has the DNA TGTGCCACCAGCAGGAGGCCCCAGGTCTCCTACAATGAGCAGTTCTTC. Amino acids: CATSRRPQVSYNEQFF.